These 17 T cell receptor beta chains originate from one sample sequenced in a study of OX40 agonist ivuxolimab in advanced cancers. Using immunoSEQ multiplex PCR, the repertoire was profiled, and TCRdb retains in-frame clones only, with some absent. The sample contains more than 60,000 clones, approximately 81% of which appear only once. The sequencing used CD4+ or CD8+ T cells sorted from blood, collected in a trial of the OX40 agonist ivuxolimab. These receptor sequences come from an adult with an advanced solid tumor such as melanoma, head and neck, liver or kidney cancer.

J is TRBJ2-1 and V is TRBV7-3; possibly TRBD1 or TRBD2 for D (5 bases each). The CDR3 covers 14 residues. V was cut by 3 bases and J by 5 bases, with 11 bases left in between. Per the germline V gene, CDR1 is SGHTA and CDR2 is FQGTGA. CDR3 loop: CASSLRGNDNEQFF. The CDR3, as DNA: TGTGCCAGCAGCTTGAGGGGAAATGACAATGAGCAGTTCTTC.

The chain carries TRBV10-3 and TRBJ1-3, with D tentatively TRBD1 (6 bases). V was trimmed by 6 bases and J by 0 bases, leaving 9 bases between them. The CDR3 extends over 14 amino acids. The germline V gene encodes CDR1 ENHRY and CDR2 SYGVKD. The CDR3 region is CAIRAGDSGNTIYF. CDR3 bases: TGTGCCATCAGGGCAGGGGACTCTGGAAACACCATATATTTT.

This clone was counted once. V and J are TRBV28 and TRBJ1-6; D is perhaps TRBD1 (6 bases). V lost 1 base and J 7 bases, leaving 17 bases between the germline ends. The CDR3 has 17 residues. Germline loops: CDR1 MDHEN, CDR2 SYDVKM. The CDR3 bases are TGTGCCAGCAGTTTATTGGCCGGGACAAACGGGAATTCACCCCTCCACTTT. As protein: CASSLLAGTNGNSPLHF.

In its sample, this clone was seen a few times. V is TRBV7-8 and J is TRBJ1-2, with D possibly TRBD1 on 6 matching bases. CDR1 and CDR2 from the germline V gene are SGHVS and FQNEAQ. This CDR3 is 14 amino acids long. V lost 5 bases and J 4 bases, leaving 14 bases between the germline ends. The CDR3 DNA sequence: TGTGCCAGCAGCACTAACAGGGTTTCCTATGGCTACACCTTC. It codes for CASSTNRVSYGYTF.

The rearrangement uses TRBV18 and TRBJ1-6; no firm D call. Germline CDR1 KGHSH, CDR2 LQKENI. The CDR3 loop spans 17 amino acids. Deletions cut 1 base from V and 5 bases from J, with 15 bases between. This CDR3 is CASSPRPPGPDNSPLHF. CDR3 coding DNA: TGTGCCAGCTCACCACGTCCTCCCGGGCCAGATAATTCACCCCTCCACTTT.

The chain joins TRBV6-5 to TRBJ2-4, with 8 bases matching TRBD2. Per the germline V gene, CDR1 is MNHEY and CDR2 is SVGAGI. Germline trimming cut 8 bases from V and 5 bases from J; bases unmatched to any gene: 11. The length of the CDR3 is 15 residues. The CDR3 is CASRSPAGGENIQYF. The CDR3 DNA reads TGTGCCAGCCGTTCCCCGGCCGGGGGGGAAAACATTCAGTACTTC.

V and J are TRBV5-6 and TRBJ2-5; 8 nucleotides align to TRBD1. CDR3 length equals 14 residues. The V segment lost 4 bases and the J segment 5 bases; nucleotides outside the gene matches: 7. Germline V gene data show CDR1 as SGHDT and CDR2 as YYEEEE. CDR3 in amino acids: CASSTRQGRETQYF. The CDR3 DNA is TGTGCCAGCAGCACCCGACAGGGGCGGGAGACCCAGTACTTC.

Here the CDR3 reads CSVESGEDTQYF. The CDR3 DNA reads as TGCAGCGTTGAGTCGGGAGAAGATACGCAGTATTTT. The J gene is TRBJ2-3, the V gene TRBV29-1; TRBD2 is a possible D gene (6 bases). The V end was cut by 3 bases, the J end by 5 bases, with 9 bases between. Germline-derived CDR1 and CDR2 are SQVTM and ANQGSEA. The CDR3 is made up of 12 amino acids.

A single count supports this clone. The rearrangement joins TRBV6-5 to TRBJ2-7; D may correspond to TRBD1 or TRBD2 (5 bases each). The V and J ends lost 6 bases and 4 bases respectively, with 13 bases between them. The germline CDR1 and CDR2 sequences are MNHEY and SVGAGI. The CDR3 is made up of 13 amino acids. DNA of the CDR3: TGTGCCAGCAGCCGGGACGGAAAATACGAGCAGTACTTC. Translating it yields CASSRDGKYEQYF.

This chain links TRBV28 with TRBJ2-7, with TRBD2 matching 7 bases. The CDR3 contains 14 residues. Losses at the gene ends were 5 bases for V and 2 bases for J; bases not matched to a gene: 6. The germline V gene has CDR1 MDHEN and CDR2 SYDVKM. In DNA form, the CDR3 reads TGTGCCAGCAGTCTGACTAGCCGGACCTACGAGCAGTACTTC. Its translation: CASSLTSRTYEQYF.

The chain employs TRBV5-6 and TRBJ2-5, with unresolved D. The J call may not be correct, given that the DNA end is closer to TRBJ2-7. Germline CDR1 reads SGHDT; CDR2 reads YYEEEE. The CDR3 is made up of 12 amino acids. This CDR3 reads CASSLGGFEQYF. In DNA form, the CDR3 reads TGTGCCAGCAGCTTGGGTGGTTTCGAGCAGTACTTC.

The V and J genes are TRBV9 and TRBJ1-2; D may be TRBD1 (5 bases). The germline gives CDR1 SGDLS, CDR2 YYNGEE. This CDR3 has 15 residues. Deletions cut 0 bases from V and 8 bases from J, with 17 bases between. This chain's CDR3 is CASSVEGREASGYTF. The CDR3 DNA reads TGTGCCAGCAGCGTAGAAGGCAGGGAGGCTTCCGGCTACACCTTC.

This clone was recorded a few times. The chain carries TRBV9 and TRBJ2-7; D may correspond to TRBD1 or TRBD2 (6 bases each). The CDR3 is 15 residues long. CDR1 is SGDLS and CDR2 is YYNGEE in the germline V gene. Trimming took off 3 bases at V and 7 bases at J, with 20 bases between the two ends. CDR3 sequence (DNA): TGTGCCAGCAGCGCGCCTGCCGGGGGCCGCGGGGAGCAGTACTTC. It is translated as CASSAPAGGRGEQYF.

This clone was seen more than once but under ten times. The rearrangement links TRBV2 to TRBJ2-5; 13 bases are a match to TRBD2. The ends lost 4 bases at V and 3 bases at J; junction bases unmatched: 2. Germline loops: CDR1 SNHLY, CDR2 FYNNEI. CDR3 length: 15 residues. CDR3 bases: TGTGCCAGCAGTGGGACTAGCGGGAGTGAAGAGACCCAGTACTTC. Protein sequence: CASSGTSGSEETQYF.

The genes are TRBV7-2 and TRBJ2-3; D gene unclear. Trimming cost V 3 bases and J 2 bases, with 9 bases left between them. This CDR3 region has 14 residues. Germline loops: CDR1 SGHTA, CDR2 FQGNSA. The CDR3 DNA sequence: TGTGCCAGCAGCTTTCTTCGACTCACAGATACGCAGTATTTT. Protein product: CASSFLRLTDTQYF.

This clone was seen a single time. The CDR3 sequence is CASSLGLGNTEAFF. The CDR3 DNA reads as TGCGCCAGCAGCTTGGGCCTTGGAAACACTGAAGCTTTCTTT. The chain couples TRBV5-1 to TRBJ1-1, with unresolved D. Germline V gene data show CDR1 as SGHRS and CDR2 as YFSETQ. The CDR3 has 14 residues. The V and J ends lost 0 bases and 2 bases respectively, with 8 bases between them.

This clone was seen a handful of times. V and J are TRBV5-1 and TRBJ1-1; D is ambiguous. Looked up from germline, CDR1 is SGHRS and CDR2 is YFSETQ. The CDR3 has 14 residues. Trimming stripped 0 bases from V and 2 bases from J, with 8 bases between. CDR3 sequence reads: CASSLVSLNTEAFF. The DNA for the CDR3 is TGCGCCAGCAGCTTGGTGTCGCTTAACACTGAAGCTTTCTTT.